The 28 T cell receptor beta chains given below trace back to one sample, sequenced in a study of T cell repertoires in cytomegalovirus infection. One entry per CDR3 protein results from TCRdb running MiXCR on the reads. The sample yields 150,000 to 200,000 distinct CDR3 sequences, 7.5% to 10% seen once. Sequenced: PBMCs. Receptor source: a human donor in good health (CMV status not recorded). Some clones in this sample may be carry-over from other donors' samples.

This clonotype was counted only a few times. The genes are TRBV28 and TRBJ2-7, with a tentative D call TRBD1 (6 bases). This CDR3 region has 14 residues. The V and J ends lost 7 bases and 6 bases respectively, with 19 bases between them. Germline loops: CDR1 MDHEN, CDR2 SYDVKM. CDR3 residues: CASIWGRGGGEQYF. The CDR3 DNA reads as TGTGCCAGCATTTGGGGTCGAGGGGGTGGCGAGCAGTACTTC.

This clonotype was found many times. The CDR3 DNA reads TGTGCCAGCAGCCCGAACAACGAGCGGACGGAGACCCAGTACTTC. It yields the protein CASSPNNERTETQYF. J is TRBJ2-5 and V is TRBV7-2, with a possible D match to TRBD2 (5 bases). Trimming removed 5 bases from V and 5 bases from J, with 18 bases in between. Germline V CDR1 and CDR2: SGHTA, FQGNSA. The CDR3 runs 15 residues.

This clonotype appeared many times. The J gene is TRBJ2-1, the V gene TRBV4-3; TRBD2 matches at 8 bases. V was clipped by 1 base and J by 5 bases; unmatched bases: 7. The CDR3 runs 16 residues. CDR1 LGHNA and CDR2 YSLEER come from the germline V gene. The CDR3 loop reads CASSQGAAGVHNEQFF. CDR3 DNA sequence: TGCGCCAGCAGCCAAGGGGCAGCGGGAGTCCACAATGAGCAGTTCTTC.

This clonotype was observed many times. CDR3 nucleotides: TGTGCCAGCAGGCTAGCGGGGAGCACAGATACGCAGTATTTT. It encodes CASRLAGSTDTQYF. The chain links TRBV28 to TRBJ2-3; TRBD2 agrees at 9 bases. With V trimmed by 6 bases and J by 0 bases, 1 base remained unmatched. Germline loops: CDR1 MDHEN, CDR2 SYDVKM. The CDR3 has 14 residues.

This clonotype was seen a few times. The V gene is TRBV28, the J gene TRBJ2-2; 7 bases line up with TRBD2. Germline lookup yields CDR1 MDHEN and CDR2 SYDVKM. Trimming cost V 5 bases and J 0 bases; bases outside gene matches: 6. The CDR3 sequence is 16 residues long. The CDR3 is CASSPAGRANTGELFF. CDR3 nucleotide sequence: TGTGCCAGCAGTCCCGCAGGGAGGGCGAACACCGGGGAGCTGTTTTTT.

This clonotype was observed at least ten times. The rearrangement links TRBV5-5 to TRBJ2-5; TRBD1 might be the D (6 bases). The CDR3 runs 18 residues. Deletions cut 4 bases from V and 4 bases from J, with 26 bases between. CDR1 and CDR2 (germline): SGHKS, YYEKEE (reference sequence). CDR3 DNA sequence: TGTGCCAGCAGCAGCACATTTACGGGACAAAGTAGGACAGAGACCCAGTACTTC. This sequence encodes CASSSTFTGQSRTETQYF.

This clonotype was observed at least ten times. V gene TRBV7-8 combines with J gene TRBJ1-6; D is ambiguous. The CDR3 sequence is 15 residues long. Germline V gene data show CDR1 as SGHVS and CDR2 as FQNEAQ. V lost 3 bases to trimming and J lost 0 bases, with 6 bases between them. The CDR3 loop reads CASSFSNSYNSPLHF. The CDR3 DNA follows: TGTGCCAGCAGCTTCTCCAACTCCTATAATTCACCCCTCCACTTT.

This clonotype was recorded many times. The chain uses TRBV7-2 and TRBJ2-7; 8 nucleotides line up with TRBD1. The ends lost 5 bases at V and 6 bases at J; junction bases unmatched: 12. The CDR3 is made up of 15 amino acids. Germline values: CDR1 SGHTA, CDR2 FQGNSA. DNA of the CDR3: TGTGCCAGCAGCCCCCTAGGGCAGGGGGCCGTCGAGCAGTACTTC. As protein: CASSPLGQGAVEQYF. Looking up the rest from reference TRBV7-2 and TRBJ2-7 gives the full variable domain: GAGVSQSPSNKVTEKGKDVELRCDPISGHTALYWYRQSLGQGLEFLIYFQGNSAPDKSGLPSDRFSAERTGGSVSTLTIQRTQQEDSAVYLCASSPLGQGAVEQYFGPGTRLTVT.

The chain links TRBV6-5 to TRBJ2-1; D tentatively reads TRBD1 or TRBD2 (6 bases each). The germline CDR1 and CDR2 sequences are MNHEY and SVGAGI. The ends were cut back, 0 bases at V and 8 bases at J, with 17 bases in the middle. The length of the CDR3 is 16 residues. The CDR3 DNA is TGTGCCAGCAGTTACTCGATGAGGGGGGCAATCCATGAGCAGTTCTTC. The encoded protein is CASSYSMRGAIHEQFF.

The table lists this clonotype with many counts. The chain joins TRBV11-2 to TRBJ2-3; 8 bases line up with TRBD2. Germline CDR1 reads SGHAT; CDR2 reads FQNNGV. The CDR3 is 13 residues long. V lost 5 bases and J lost 5; bases outside the gene matches: 3. Here the CDR3 DNA reads TGTGCCAGCAGCGCCCGGGGGGGAGATACGCAGTATTTT. Translation: CASSARGGDTQYF.

With respect to this clonotype: The germline gene is not matched at one end of the junction; a read error may be the cause. The chain links TRBV15 to TRBJ2-1; 9 bases fit TRBD2. CDR1 is LNHNV and CDR2 is YYDKDF in the germline V gene (reference sequence). This CDR3 comprises 17 residues. The CDR3 loop reads CATSRENSGRSSNEQFF. CDR3 bases: TGTGCCACCAGCAGGGAAAATAGCGGGAGATCCTCCAATGAGCAGTTCTTC.

To note about this clonotype: This clone may be a read error of a much larger clone one base away. The J gene is TRBJ1-1, the V gene TRBV19, with a possible D match to TRBD1 (5 bases). Germline V gene data show CDR1 as LNHDA and CDR2 as SQIVND (reference sequence). This CDR3 is built from 14 residues. DNA for the CDR3: TGTGTCAGCAATCCGAGGGGCCTCAACACTGAAGCTTTCTTT. Translated: CVSNPRGLNTEAFF.

This clonotype was observed many times. The chain uses TRBV6-2 or TRBV6-3 and TRBJ1-1, with D maybe TRBD1 (5 bases). The germline V and J ends were trimmed by 4 bases and 5 bases, with 11 bases remaining between them. Germline V lookup: CDR1 MNHEY, CDR2 SVGEGT. The CDR3 extends over 13 amino acids. CDR3 coding DNA: TGTGCCAGCAGTTTAGGGGTCCGGACTGAAGCTTTCTTT. This translates into CASSLGVRTEAFF.

This clonotype was seen ten or more times. The CDR3 coding sequence is TGCAGTGCTAGAGCTAATAGTTCCCCGCCTGTGTCCCAGCATTTT. Amino acid sequence: CSARANSSPPVSQHF. This rearrangement joins TRBV20-1 to TRBJ1-5; no definite D call. CDR1 is DFQATT and CDR2 is SNEGSKA in the germline V gene (reference sequence). The length of the CDR3 is 15 residues. The V gene lost 1 base and the J gene lost 11 bases, with 21 bases spanning the gap.

This clonotype has at least ten counts. The V and J genes are TRBV7-2 and TRBJ2-5; TRBD2 might be the D (6 bases). This CDR3 contains 14 residues. Trimming took off 5 bases at V and 4 bases at J, with 14 bases between the two ends. Germline CDR1 and CDR2: SGHTA and FQGNSA. The CDR3 nucleotides are TGTGCCAGCAGCCGACTAACTAGCACAGAGACCCAGTACTTC. It encodes CASSRLTSTETQYF.

At least ten counts were recorded for this clonotype. The CDR3 region has the DNA TGTGCCAGCAGCCCGGGACAGGGGAGCTACAATGAGCAGTTCTTC. Translated, it gives CASSPGQGSYNEQFF. V is TRBV7-9 and J is TRBJ2-1; TRBD1 matches at 10 bases. V lost 5 bases and J lost 3; bases outside the gene matches: 4. Germline CDR1 reads SEHNR; CDR2 reads FQNEAQ (reference sequence). The CDR3 spans 15 residues. The complete variable domain, with remaining parts taken from reference TRBV7-9 and TRBJ2-1, reads DTGVSQNPRHKITKRGQNVTFRCDPISEHNRLYWYRQTLGQGPEFLTYFQNEAQLEKSRLLSDRFSAERPKGSFSTLEIQRTEQGDSAMYLCASSPGQGSYNEQFFGPGTRLTVL.

This clonotype has a handful of counts. The CDR3 region is CASSVTGGWGETQYF. DNA of the CDR3: TGTGCCAGCAGCGTTACAGGGGGCTGGGGAGAGACCCAGTACTTC. The rearrangement joins TRBV14 to TRBJ2-5; 9 bases match TRBD1. The CDR3 has 15 amino acids. Per germline, CDR1 SGHDN and CDR2 FVKESK. V shed 5 bases and J 4 bases; nucleotides not matched to a gene: 8.

The chain employs TRBV29-1 and TRBJ1-1; D ambiguous. Germline loops: CDR1 SQVTM, CDR2 ANQGSEA. The ends were cut back, 4 bases at V and 5 bases at J, with 11 bases in the middle. This CDR3 has 12 amino acids. The CDR3 DNA reads TGCAGCGTTGGAGGAGCGGAGACTGAAGCTTTCTTT. Its translation is CSVGGAETEAFF. Complete variable domain (other parts from reference TRBV29-1 and TRBJ1-1): SAVISQKPSRDICQRGTSLTIQCQVDSQVTMMFWYRQQPGQSLTLIATANQGSEATYESGFVIDKFPISRPNLTFSTLTVSNMSPEDSSIYLCSVGGAETEAFFGQGTRLTVV.

In its sample, this clonotype was seen many times. The chain employs TRBV6-2 or TRBV6-3 and TRBJ2-6; maybe TRBD2 (6 bases). V dropped 6 bases and J dropped 1 base, with 16 bases sitting between them. The CDR3 loop spans 17 amino acids. Germline lookup yields CDR1 MNHEY and CDR2 SVGEGT. The CDR3 DNA follows: TGTGCCAGCAGACCCCAGCGGGTCACTTCTGGGGCCAACGTCCTGACTTTC. Residues: CASRPQRVTSGANVLTF.

This clonotype was picked up many times. J is TRBJ2-6 and V is TRBV7-9, with TRBD1 matching over 8 bases. J lost 4 bases, V lost 6 bases, and 17 bases had no gene match. This CDR3 is built from 19 residues. Germline V CDR1 and CDR2: SEHNR, FQNEAQ (reference sequence). CDR3 nucleotides: TGTGCCAGCAGTCAACCGGGACAGGCGGTTCCCTTGGGGGCCAACGTCCTGACTTTC. Residues: CASSQPGQAVPLGANVLTF. The variable domain in full, with the rest retrieved from reference TRBV7-9 and TRBJ2-6, is DTGVSQNPRHKITKRGQNVTFRCDPISEHNRLYWYRQTLGQGPEFLTYFQNEAQLEKSRLLSDRFSAERPKGSFSTLEIQRTEQGDSAMYLCASSQPGQAVPLGANVLTFGAGSRLTVL.

J is TRBJ2-7 and V is TRBV4-3; possible D gene TRBD1, 6 bases. CDR3 length: 14 amino acids. V was pared by 1 base and J by 6 bases, with 13 bases between. From germline, CDR1 is LGHNA and CDR2 YSLEER. This CDR3 reads CASSQGTGLGEQYF. DNA for the CDR3: TGCGCCAGCAGCCAAGGTACAGGGTTAGGCGAGCAGTACTTC.

Comments on this clonotype: Germline and junction disagree at one end, which may indicate a read error. The chain has TRBV7-6 and TRBJ1-1; TRBD1 matches at 8 bases. The CDR3 totals 14 residues. Per germline, CDR1 SGHVS and CDR2 FNYEAQ. In nucleotides, the CDR3 is TGTGCCAGCAGCCAACGGACAGGGAACGCTGAAGCTTTCTTT. Translating it yields CASSQRTGNAEAFF.

The chain has TRBV30 and TRBJ2-1; 11 nucleotides match TRBD2. In germline, CDR1 is GTSNPN, CDR2 SVGIG (reference sequence). The CDR3 runs 18 residues. V shed 0 bases, J shed 4 bases, and the junction held 11 bases outside the gene matches. The CDR3 sequence is CAWSVSPVGTSGYNEQFF. The CDR3 DNA follows: TGTGCCTGGAGTGTAAGCCCGGTAGGGACTAGCGGATACAATGAGCAGTTCTTC.

This clonotype was seen at least ten times. The chain joins TRBV7-2 to TRBJ1-4, with TRBD1 matching over 9 bases. This CDR3 is 16 amino acids long. The V gene end was trimmed by 2 bases and the J gene end by 9 bases; junction bases not matched to a gene: 10. Germline V CDR1 and CDR2: SGHTA, FQGNSA. This CDR3 is CASSLSSTGGRKKLFF. The CDR3 DNA reads as TGTGCCAGCAGCTTATCATCGACAGGGGGACGGAAAAAACTGTTTTTT. Drawing the rest from reference TRBV7-2 and TRBJ1-4, the complete variable domain is GAGVSQSPSNKVTEKGKDVELRCDPISGHTALYWYRQSLGQGLEFLIYFQGNSAPDKSGLPSDRFSAERTGGSVSTLTIQRTQQEDSAVYLCASSLSSTGGRKKLFFGSGTQLSVL.

This clonotype was counted many times. The V call is TRBV28, the J call TRBJ1-2; 8 positions match TRBD1. Germline V gives CDR1 MDHEN, CDR2 SYDVKM. The CDR3 extends over 12 amino acids. V lost 2 bases and J lost 12; bases outside the gene matches: 5. The CDR3 coding sequence is TGTGCCAGCAGTTTACAAGGCAGGGGGCACACCTTC. It encodes CASSLQGRGHTF.

This rearrangement joins TRBV11-3 to TRBJ2-1, with a possible D match to TRBD2 (6 bases). V was pared by 4 bases and J by 3 bases, with 19 bases between. From germline, CDR1 is SGHNT and CDR2 YENEEA. The CDR3 is 17 residues long. The CDR3 loop is CASSSTRVSGLYNEQFF. CDR3 sequence (DNA): TGTGCCAGCAGCTCAACGAGGGTAAGCGGGCTCTACAATGAGCAGTTCTTC.

This clonotype was counted many times. This chain uses TRBV7-2 with TRBJ1-4; 8 bases line up with TRBD1. The CDR3 loop spans 16 amino acids. The germline CDR1 and CDR2 sequences are SGHTA and FQGNSA. The V gene end was trimmed by 5 bases and the J gene end by 0 bases; junction bases not matched to a gene: 5. CDR3 amino acids: CASSRTGIATNEKLFF. CDR3 nucleotides: TGTGCCAGCAGCAGGACAGGGATTGCAACTAATGAAAAACTGTTTTTT.

As regards this clonotype: A read error is possible here, since a much larger clone lies one base away. The chain links TRBV7-2 to TRBJ1-5, with unresolved D. The CDR3 has 15 residues. Germline V gene sequence: CDR1 SGHTA, CDR2 FQGNSA. The CDR3 loop reads CPSSLAAQPYQPQHF. The CDR3 DNA is TGTCCCAGCAGCTTAGCAGCCCAGCCATATCAGCCCCAGCATTTT.